The text below deals with one T cell receptor beta chain. Sequencing was performed with immunoSEQ multiplex PCR; in TCRdb, only in-frame clones are kept and a portion is missing. Of tens of thousands of clones in the sample, just over 90% were seen once. This record belongs to a study of T cell changes during pregnancy in multiple sclerosis. The TCR was taken from a female donor with multiple sclerosis, enrolled in a pregnancy study. The sequences come from peripheral blood, collected after pregnancy.

The CDR3 coding sequence is TGTGCCAGCAGCTTAGTGGGGACTAGCGGGGACAATGAGCAGTTCTTC. It is translated as CASSLVGTSGDNEQFF. The chain combines TRBV11-3 with TRBJ2-1, with 13 bases identical to TRBD2. The CDR3 covers 16 residues. V lost 1 base and J lost 5; bases outside the gene matches: 2. The germline V gene encodes CDR1 SGHNT and CDR2 YENEEA.